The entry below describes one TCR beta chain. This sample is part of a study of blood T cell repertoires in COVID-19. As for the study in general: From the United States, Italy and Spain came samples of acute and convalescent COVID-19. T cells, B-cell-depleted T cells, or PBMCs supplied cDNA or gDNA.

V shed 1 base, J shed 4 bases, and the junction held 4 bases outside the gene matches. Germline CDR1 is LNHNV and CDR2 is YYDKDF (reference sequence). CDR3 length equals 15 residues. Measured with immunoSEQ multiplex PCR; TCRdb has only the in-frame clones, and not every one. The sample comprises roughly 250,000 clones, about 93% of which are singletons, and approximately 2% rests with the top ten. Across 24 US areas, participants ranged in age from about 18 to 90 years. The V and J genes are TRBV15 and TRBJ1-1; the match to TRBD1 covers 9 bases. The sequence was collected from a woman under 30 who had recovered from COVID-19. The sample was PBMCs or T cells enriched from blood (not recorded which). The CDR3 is CATSRAGQGSTEAFF. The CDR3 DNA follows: TGTGCCACCAGCAGAGCGGGACAGGGTAGCACTGAAGCTTTCTTT.